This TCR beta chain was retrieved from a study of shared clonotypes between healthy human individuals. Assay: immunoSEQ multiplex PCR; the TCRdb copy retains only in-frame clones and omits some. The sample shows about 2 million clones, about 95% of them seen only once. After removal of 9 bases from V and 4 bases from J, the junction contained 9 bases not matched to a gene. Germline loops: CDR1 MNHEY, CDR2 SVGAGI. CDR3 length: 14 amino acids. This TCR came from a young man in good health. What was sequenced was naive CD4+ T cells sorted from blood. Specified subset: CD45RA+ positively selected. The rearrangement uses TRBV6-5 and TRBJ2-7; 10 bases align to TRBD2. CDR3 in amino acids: CASRESGRAYEQYF. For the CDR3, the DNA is TGTGCCAGTCGGGAGAGCGGGAGGGCTTACGAGCAGTACTTC.